The 15 T cell receptor beta chains in this list originate from one sample, sequenced in a study of shared T cell receptors in the human thymus. The method was immunoSEQ multiplex PCR; TCRdb's version includes in-frame clones alone and lacks a portion of them. The profile shows hundreds of thousands of clones, more than 75% of them singletons. The data were also submitted as part of a second study, on human thymus T cells.

The sequenced sample was thymocytes. These receptors were taken from a boy younger than two with a congenital heart defect.

The chain is built from TRBV6-5 and TRBJ1-2, with D perhaps TRBD1 (5 bases). With 10 bases removed from V and 6 bases from J, the gap between germline ends came to 18 bases. The CDR3 is made up of 13 amino acids. Germline assignment: CDR1 MNHEY and CDR2 SVGAGI. CDR3 loop: CAIAPQGRNGYTF. CDR3 nucleotide sequence: TGTGCCATAGCTCCGCAGGGCCGAAATGGCTACACCTTC.

The rearrangement joins TRBV4-3 to TRBJ2-3; D unresolved. Per germline, CDR1 LGHNA and CDR2 YSLEER. Trimming shortened V by 0 bases and J by 6 bases, and 19 bases separated the two germline ends. The CDR3 runs to 17 residues. The CDR3 DNA sequence: TGCGCCAGCAGCCAAGAGACACATGGCGACACACGGGATACGCAGTATTTT. Encoded protein: CASSQETHGDTRDTQYF.

The V call is TRBV11-1, the J call TRBJ2-7; 8 bases match TRBD1. Germline V gene lookup returns CDR1 SGHAT and CDR2 FQDESV (reference sequence). With V trimmed by 2 bases and J by 3 bases, 18 bases remained unmatched. The CDR3 runs 19 residues. The CDR3 reads CASSLPGQVFHRENYEQYF. Written as DNA, the CDR3 is TGTGCCAGCAGCTTACCGGGACAGGTCTTTCACCGGGAGAACTACGAGCAGTACTTC. Full variable domain (missing parts from reference TRBV11-1 and TRBJ2-7): EAEVAQSPRYKITEKSQAVAFWCDPISGHATLYWYRQILGQGPELLVQFQDESVVDDSQLPKDRFSAERLKGVDSTLKIQPAELGDSAMYLCASSLPGQVFHRENYEQYFGPGTRLTVT.

This clone appeared a single time. The chain is built from TRBV23-1 and TRBJ2-7; 10 bases agree with TRBD1. TRBV23-1 is flagged as an ORF with uncertain function. V dropped 6 bases and J dropped 2; count of bases not matched to a gene: 7. The CDR3 loop spans 15 amino acids. CDR3 coding DNA: TGCGCCAGCAGCCCCGCAGGACAGGGGGCCTACGAGCAGTACTTC. Protein sequence: CASSPAGQGAYEQYF.

The rearrangement uses TRBV6-5 and TRBJ2-1; possibly TRBD2 for D (5 bases). Trimming cost V 1 base and J 0 bases, with 10 bases left between them. The CDR3 length is 16 residues. Germline V lookup: CDR1 MNHEY, CDR2 SVGAGI. For the CDR3, the DNA is TGTGCCAGCAGTTACTGGTCGGGAAGCTCCTACAATGAGCAGTTCTTC. Translation: CASSYWSGSSYNEQFF.

This chain uses TRBV5-4 with TRBJ2-7; a weak D match, TRBD2 (7 bases). CDR1 and CDR2 (germline): SGHNT, YYREEE (reference sequence). Trimming removed 4 bases from V and 5 bases from J, with 28 bases in between. This CDR3 is built from 18 residues. CDR3 residues: CASSPPPARGREFNEQYF. The CDR3 bases are TGTGCCAGCAGCCCCCCACCGGCACGGGGGCGGGAGTTTAACGAGCAGTACTTC.

The chain has TRBV15 and TRBJ2-2, with D perhaps TRBD1 (5 bases). This CDR3 comprises 14 residues. CDR1 LNHNV and CDR2 YYDKDF come from the germline V gene (reference sequence). Trimming left V 1 base short and J 5 bases short, with 8 bases between. The CDR3 protein is CATSRVRGTGELFF. The CDR3 DNA reads TGTGCCACCAGCAGAGTTAGGGGTACCGGGGAGCTGTTTTTT.

The rearrangement links TRBV27 to TRBJ2-7; 8 bases agree with TRBD1. The length of the CDR3 is 13 residues. Germline V gene sequence: CDR1 MNHEY, CDR2 SMNVEV (reference sequence). With 6 bases clipped from V and 3 bases from J, the junction kept 4 bases outside the gene matches. This CDR3 reads CASSWDRYYEQYF. The CDR3 nucleotides are TGTGCCAGCAGCTGGGACAGGTACTACGAGCAGTACTTC.

This clone was observed once. J is TRBJ2-7 and V is TRBV27; 7 bases are shared with TRBD2. V was pared by 6 bases and J by 2 bases, with 13 bases of the junction left unmatched. Germline V gives CDR1 MNHEY, CDR2 SMNVEV (reference sequence). The CDR3 is made up of 16 amino acids. The DNA for the CDR3 is TGTGCCAGCAGGGGGGACCGGACTAGGCAACCCTACGAGCAGTACTTC. This gives the protein CASRGDRTRQPYEQYF.

The DNA of the CDR3 is TGCGCCAGCAGCCAAGTAGGGAAGCGGGAGTACGGGGACAATGAGCAGTTCTTC. It yields the protein CASSQVGKREYGDNEQFF. The V and J genes are TRBV4-1 and TRBJ2-1, with TRBD2 matching over 8 bases. The junction had 13 bases not matched to a gene; V was cut back by 1 base and J by 5 bases. The CDR3 is made up of 18 amino acids. CDR1 MGHRA and CDR2 YSYEKL come from the germline V gene.

The V gene is TRBV9, the J gene TRBJ2-1; 9 nucleotides align to TRBD2. The J segment lost 9 bases and the V segment lost 4 bases, leaving 8 bases of the junction unmatched. The CDR3 covers 14 residues. Germline-derived CDR1 and CDR2 are SGDLS and YYNGEE. In nucleotides, the CDR3 is TGTGCCAGCAGCCTGGTGTTAGCGGGAGTTGAGCAGTTCTTC. Amino acid sequence: CASSLVLAGVEQFF.

The CDR3 here is CASSRRQAYNEQFF. CDR3 DNA: TGTGCCAGCAGCCGCCGACAGGCATACAATGAGCAGTTCTTC. V usage is TRBV6-5 and J usage is TRBJ2-1; the D gene is possibly TRBD1 (6 bases). Germline-derived CDR1 and CDR2 are MNHEY and SVGAGI. The CDR3 length is 14 residues. Trimming pared 6 bases from V and 4 bases from J, leaving 13 bases between.

This rearrangement joins TRBV4-1 to TRBJ2-3; D is ambiguous. V was clipped by 1 base and J by 0 bases, with 8 bases between them. The CDR3 loop spans 15 amino acids. The germline CDR1 and CDR2 sequences are MGHRA and YSYEKL. CDR3 protein: CASSQVVFSTDTQYF. Written as DNA, the CDR3 is TGCGCCAGCAGCCAAGTTGTCTTTAGCACAGATACGCAGTATTTT.

V and J are TRBV10-3 and TRBJ1-3; D uncertain. The CDR3 has 16 residues. Germline V lookup: CDR1 ENHRY, CDR2 SYGVKD. Trimming took 6 bases from V and 0 from J, leaving 15 bases between them. This CDR3 reads CAIRNHRHDSGNTIYF. The DNA for the CDR3 is TGTGCCATCAGAAACCACCGACACGACTCTGGAAACACCATATATTTT.

V usage is TRBV7-6 and J usage is TRBJ2-1; 8 bases line up with TRBD2. The length of the CDR3 is 15 residues. CDR1 is SGHVS and CDR2 is FNYEAQ in the germline V gene. After removal of 5 bases from V and 0 bases from J, the junction contained 3 bases not matched to a gene. In DNA form, the CDR3 reads TGTGCCAGCAGCAAAAGCGGGAGCTCCTACAATGAGCAGTTCTTC. Residues: CASSKSGSSYNEQFF.